This T cell receptor (beta chain) was retrieved from a study of metastatic and nonmetastatic thyroid tumors. No treatment of any kind had been given to any patient before thyroid surgery. Using MiXCR, TCRdb re-called clones from the PCR reads. In the table there are 6,400 or so clones, roughly a third of which are singletons. This clone occurred a few times. In germline, CDR1 is MNHEY, CDR2 SMNVEV (reference sequence). The V and J ends lost 5 bases and 11 bases, in that order; junction bases with no gene match: 11. The CDR3 consists of 13 residues. Sequencing used tumor tissue. The clonotype comes from a female donor with papillary thyroid cancer or a benign thyroid nodule (not recorded which). Some clones in this sample may be carry-over from other donors' samples. This sequence joins TRBV27 and TRBJ1-1, with 7 nucleotides matching TRBD1. The CDR3 coding sequence is TGTGCCAGCAGTCTCCATGGACAGGTGTCGGCTTTCTTT. Translating it yields CASSLHGQVSAFF.